This T cell receptor (beta chain) was retrieved from a study of Ad26.COV2.S vaccination and SARS-CoV-2 variants. Study in general: Participants got Ad26.COV2.S intramuscularly, once or twice 56 days apart.

CDR1 MNHEY and CDR2 SMNVEV come from the germline V gene (reference sequence). V was clipped by 1 base and J by 6 bases; unmatched bases: 7. CDR3 size: 16 residues. Study findings and constraints: Using TCR breadth and depth analyses may have led to underestimated total T cell responses.

With respect to this clone: What it binds is unknown.

Treatment denoted: about 20 received Ad26.COV2.S at low or high dose, single or two shots; roughly 5 received placebo; per-sample allocation not given. Day 63 after the first vaccine or placebo injection was the time point for sampling. Boston provided a donor who was an adult aged 18-55 years. Assay used: immunoSEQ multiplex PCR; TCRdb lists only in-frame clones, some missing. There are about 480,000 clones in the sample; around nine tenths occur only once, and 9.5% to 15% lies in the top ten. This TCR was sampled from a person aged 18-65 years who received the Ad26.COV2.S COVID-19 vaccine or a placebo. The specimen comprised peripheral blood, sampled in a trial of Ad26.COV2.S vaccine versus placebo. The gene calls are TRBV27 and TRBJ1-5, with 9 bases lining up with TRBD1. The CDR3 DNA reads as TGTGCCAGCAGTTTATTTTTCGGACAGGGGTTTCAGCCCCAGCATTTT. It translates to CASSLFFGQGFQPQHF.